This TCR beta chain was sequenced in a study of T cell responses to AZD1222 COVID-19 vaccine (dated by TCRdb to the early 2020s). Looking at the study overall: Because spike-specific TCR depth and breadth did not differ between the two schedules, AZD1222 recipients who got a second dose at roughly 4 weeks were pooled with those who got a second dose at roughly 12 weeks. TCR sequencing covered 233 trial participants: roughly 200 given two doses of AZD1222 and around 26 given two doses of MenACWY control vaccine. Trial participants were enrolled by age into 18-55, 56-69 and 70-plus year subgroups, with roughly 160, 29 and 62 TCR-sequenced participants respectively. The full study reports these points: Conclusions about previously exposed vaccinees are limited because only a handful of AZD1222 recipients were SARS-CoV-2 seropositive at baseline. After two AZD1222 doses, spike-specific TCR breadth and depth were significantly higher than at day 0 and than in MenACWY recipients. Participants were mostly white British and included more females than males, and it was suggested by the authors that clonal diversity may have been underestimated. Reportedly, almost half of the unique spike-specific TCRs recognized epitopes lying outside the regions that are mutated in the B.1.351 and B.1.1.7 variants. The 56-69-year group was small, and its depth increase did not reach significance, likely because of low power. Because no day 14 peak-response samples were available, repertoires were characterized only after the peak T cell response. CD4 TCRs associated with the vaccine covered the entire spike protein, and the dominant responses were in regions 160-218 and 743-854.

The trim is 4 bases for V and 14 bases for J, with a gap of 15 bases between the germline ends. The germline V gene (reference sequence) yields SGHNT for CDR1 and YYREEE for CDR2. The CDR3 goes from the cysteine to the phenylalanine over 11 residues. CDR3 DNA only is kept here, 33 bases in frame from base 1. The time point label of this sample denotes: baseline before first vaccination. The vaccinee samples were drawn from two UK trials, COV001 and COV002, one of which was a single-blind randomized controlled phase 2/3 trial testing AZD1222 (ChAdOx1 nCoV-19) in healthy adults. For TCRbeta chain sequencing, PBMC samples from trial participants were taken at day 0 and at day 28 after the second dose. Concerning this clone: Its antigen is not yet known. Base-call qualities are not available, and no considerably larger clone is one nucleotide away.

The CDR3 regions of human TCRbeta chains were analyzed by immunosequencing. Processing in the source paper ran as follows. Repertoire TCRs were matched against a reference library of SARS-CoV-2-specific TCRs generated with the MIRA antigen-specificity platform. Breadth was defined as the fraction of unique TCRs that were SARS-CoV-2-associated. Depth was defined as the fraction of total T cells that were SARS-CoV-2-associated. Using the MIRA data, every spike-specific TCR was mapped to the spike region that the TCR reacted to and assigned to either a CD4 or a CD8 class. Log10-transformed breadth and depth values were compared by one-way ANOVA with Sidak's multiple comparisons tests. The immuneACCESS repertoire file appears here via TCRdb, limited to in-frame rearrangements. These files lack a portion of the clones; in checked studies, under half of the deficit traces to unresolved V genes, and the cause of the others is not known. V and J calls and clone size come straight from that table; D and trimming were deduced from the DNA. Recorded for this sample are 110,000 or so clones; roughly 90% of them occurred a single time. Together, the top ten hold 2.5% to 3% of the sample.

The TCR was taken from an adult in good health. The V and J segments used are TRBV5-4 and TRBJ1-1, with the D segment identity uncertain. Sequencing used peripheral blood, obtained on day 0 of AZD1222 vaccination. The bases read TGTGCCAGCAGCACGGGTTCAACGCGGTTCTTT. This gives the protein CASSTGSTRFF.